What follows is one T cell receptor (beta chain) and its context. Trimming took 3 bases from V and 4 from J; bases not matched to a gene: 4. This CDR3 is 14 amino acids long. Per the germline V gene, CDR1 is MGHRA and CDR2 is YSYEKL. This record comes from a study of blood T cell repertoires in COVID-19. About the research overall: The United States, Italy and Spain provided the acute and convalescent COVID-19 samples. Sample material is recorded as cDNA or gDNA derived from T cells, B-cell-depleted T cells, or PBMCs.

As handled by the study authors: Estimated nucleated cell counts came from reference gene primer amplification. TCRdb's table, derived via immunoSEQ multiplex PCR, lists solely in-frame clones and lacks some. V, J and clone size reflect that table, while D and trimming were determined from the DNA. The data contain hundreds of thousands of clones, around 83% of them seen just once; the ten biggest clones take up about 5%. A COVID-19 case had been met by exposed participants during the 2 weeks before study entry. The V call is TRBV4-1, the J call TRBJ1-1; 8 nucleotides match TRBD1. Sequencing was carried out using PBMCs or T cells enriched from blood (not recorded which). The origin of this receptor is a man aged 40-50 years who had been exposed to COVID-19. The CDR3 is CASSHVTGATEAFF. CDR3 DNA: TGCGCCAGCAGCCACGTGACAGGGGCCACTGAAGCTTTCTTT.